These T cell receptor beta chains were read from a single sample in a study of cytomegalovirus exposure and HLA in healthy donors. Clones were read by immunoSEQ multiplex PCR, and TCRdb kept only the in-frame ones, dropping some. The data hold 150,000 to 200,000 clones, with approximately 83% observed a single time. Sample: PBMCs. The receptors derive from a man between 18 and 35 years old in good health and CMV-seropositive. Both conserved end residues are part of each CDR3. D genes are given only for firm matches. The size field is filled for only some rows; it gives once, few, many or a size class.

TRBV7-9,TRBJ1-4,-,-,TGTGCCAGCAGCTTATTCGGGGAAGAGAATGAAAAACTGTTTTTT,CASSLFGEENEKLFF
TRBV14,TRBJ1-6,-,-,TGTGCCAGCAGCCAAGATAAGGCGGGCCCGATTTTCCATAATTCACCCCTCCACTTT,CASSQDKAGPIFHNSPLHF
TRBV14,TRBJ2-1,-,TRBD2,TGTGCCAGCAGCCAAAGATTTACCACCGGGACTAGCTCTCTTGGGCAGTTCTTC,CASSQRFTTGTSSLGQFF
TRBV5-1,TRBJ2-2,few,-,TGCGCCAGCAGCTTGGGAGGTAATGCGAACACCGGGGAGCTGTTTTTT,CASSLGGNANTGELFF
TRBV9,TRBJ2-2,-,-,TGTGCCAGCAGCGTAGGGACAGCCTTTAACACCGGGGAGCTGTTTTTT,CASSVGTAFNTGELFF
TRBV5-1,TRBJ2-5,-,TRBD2,TGCGCCAGCAGGCGGACTAGCGGGGCGGCACAAGAGACCCAGTACTTC,CASRRTSGAAQETQYF
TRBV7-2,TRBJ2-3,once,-,TGTGCCAGCAGCTTAGGGCGCACAGATACGCAGTATTTT,CASSLGRTDTQYF
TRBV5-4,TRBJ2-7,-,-,TGTGCCAGCAGCATCGGCAGGGCTGGCTACGAGCAGTACTTC,CASSIGRAGYEQYF
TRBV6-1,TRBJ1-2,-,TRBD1,TGTGCCAGCAGTGAAAGGGGGGACAGGGTGGGCTATGGCTACACCTTC,CASSERGDRVGYGYTF
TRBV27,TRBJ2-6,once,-,TGTGCCAGCAGAGCCCGATGGTCCAACGTCCTGACTTTC,CASRARWSNVLTF
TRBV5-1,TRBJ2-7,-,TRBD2,TGCGCCAGCAGCGCACTAGCGGGAGGCTACGAGCAGTACTTC,CASSALAGGYEQYF
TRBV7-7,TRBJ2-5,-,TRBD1,TGTGCTAGCAGCCCCCGGCCAGGGGGCGAAGAGACCCAGTACTTC,CASSPRPGGEETQYF
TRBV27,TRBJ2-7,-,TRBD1,TGTGCCAGCAGTTATAAGTCCGGGACAGACTACGAGCAGTACTTC,CASSYKSGTDYEQYF
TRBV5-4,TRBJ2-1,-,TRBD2,TGTGCCAGCAGCTTGGGACTAGCCCAATACAATGAGCAGTTCTTC,CASSLGLAQYNEQFF
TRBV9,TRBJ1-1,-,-,TGTGCCAGCAGCGTAGAACGGGACACTGAAGCTTTCTTT,CASSVERDTEAFF
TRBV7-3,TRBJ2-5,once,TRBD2,TGTGCCAGCAGCTTAAGGGCTAGCGGGGAGAAGAACCAAGAGACCCAGTACTTC,CASSLRASGEKNQETQYF
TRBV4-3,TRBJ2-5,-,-,TGCGCCAGCAGCCAAGATTTCCACCAGTTCCAAGAGACCCAGTACTTC,CASSQDFHQFQETQYF
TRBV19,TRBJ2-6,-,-,TGTGCCAGTAGAAACAGGGCTGACTCTGGGGCCAACGTCCTGACTTTC,CASRNRADSGANVLTF
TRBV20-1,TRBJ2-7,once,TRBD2,TGCGCCGGGACTAGAGGCTACGAGCAGTACTTC,CAGTRGYEQYF
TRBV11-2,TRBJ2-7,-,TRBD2,TGTGCCAGCAGCTTTACCGCCGGGACTATAAATCCCTACGAGCAGTACTTC,CASSFTAGTINPYEQYF
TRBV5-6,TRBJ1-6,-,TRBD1,TGTGCCAGCAGCTTCGGTCAGGGGGGATTCTCACCCCTCCACTTT,CASSFGQGGFSPLHF
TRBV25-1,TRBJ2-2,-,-,TGTGCCAGCAGTGACCAGCAGGGCGGTACCGGGGAGCTGTTTTTT,CASSDQQGGTGELFF
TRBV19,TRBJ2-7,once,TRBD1,TGTGCCAGTAGTATATCTGACAGGGGTGGGACCTACGAGCAGTACTTC,CASSISDRGGTYEQYF
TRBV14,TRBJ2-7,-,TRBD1,TGTGCCAGCAGCCATAATACAGGGGGACACGAGCAGTACTTC,CASSHNTGGHEQYF
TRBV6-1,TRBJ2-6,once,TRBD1,TGTGCCAGCAGTGAACGGGACAGGGTTTCCGGGGCCAACGTCCTGACTTTC,CASSERDRVSGANVLTF
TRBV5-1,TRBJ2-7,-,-,TGCGCCAGCAGCTTGAGGGGAATAATCAACGAGCAGTACTTC,CASSLRGIINEQYF
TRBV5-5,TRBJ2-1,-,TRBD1,TGTGCCAGCACCGAAAGGGGGCTGCGCTCCTACAATGAGCAGTTCTTC,CASTERGLRSYNEQFF
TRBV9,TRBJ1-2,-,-,TGTGCCAGCAGCGTAGGGGTAGTGGGGGGGGGTGGCTACACCTTC,CASSVGVVGGGGYTF
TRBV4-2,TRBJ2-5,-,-,TGTGCCAGCAGTGATTTGGGGGGGACCCAGTACTTC,CASSDLGGTQYF
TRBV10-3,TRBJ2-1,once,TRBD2,TGTGCCATCAGCCCTAGGGGACTAGCGGGGGCCTCCTACAATGAGCAGTTCTTC,CAISPRGLAGASYNEQFF
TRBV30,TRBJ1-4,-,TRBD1,TGTGCCTGGACAGGGGGCGATGAAAAACTGTTTTTT,CAWTGGDEKLFF
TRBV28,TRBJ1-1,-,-,TGTGCCAGCAGTTTCACCGGAGGAGCTTTCTTT,CASSFTGGAFF
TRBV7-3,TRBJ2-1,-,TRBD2,TGTGCCAGCAGCTTAAGCGGGGGGGCCGGTGAGCAGTTCTTC,CASSLSGGAGEQFF
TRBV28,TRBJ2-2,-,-,TGTGCCAGCAGTTTACGCTGGCACGCGAACACCGGGGAGCTGTTTTTT,CASSLRWHANTGELFF
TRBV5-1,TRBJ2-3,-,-,TGCGCCAGCAGCCCAACAGCACCCGCAGATACGCAGTATTTT,CASSPTAPADTQYF
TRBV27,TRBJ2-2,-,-,TGTGCCAGCAGTTTGCAGGGCTACACCGGGGAGCTGTTTTTT,CASSLQGYTGELFF